The source of this TCR beta chain is a study of T cell responses to AZD1222 COVID-19 vaccine. Assay used: immunoSEQ multiplex PCR; TCRdb lists only in-frame clones, some missing. The table shows 120,000 or so clones, with around 87% occurring only once. Per the germline V gene, CDR1 is KGHSH and CDR2 is LQKENI. The CDR3 runs 16 residues. Trimming cost V 4 bases and J 5 bases, with 18 bases left between them. The chain links TRBV18 to TRBJ2-1; perhaps D is TRBD1 or TRBD2 (8 bases each). This receptor was obtained from an adult in good health. The specimen was peripheral blood, collected on day 0 of AZD1222 vaccination. CDR3 nucleotides: TGTGCCAGCTCACTTAGTGGACAGGGACTAGACAATGAGCAGTTCTTC. Amino acid sequence: CASSLSGQGLDNEQFF.